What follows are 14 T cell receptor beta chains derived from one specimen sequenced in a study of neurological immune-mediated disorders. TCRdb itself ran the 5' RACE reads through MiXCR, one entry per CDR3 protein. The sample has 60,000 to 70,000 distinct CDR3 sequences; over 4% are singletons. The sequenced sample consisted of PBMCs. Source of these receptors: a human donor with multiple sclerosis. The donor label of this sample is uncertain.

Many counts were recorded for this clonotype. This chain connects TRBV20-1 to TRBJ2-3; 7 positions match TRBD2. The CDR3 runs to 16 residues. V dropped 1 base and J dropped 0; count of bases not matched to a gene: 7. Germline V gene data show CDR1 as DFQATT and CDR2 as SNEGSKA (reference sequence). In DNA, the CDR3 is TGCAGTGCTAGAGTTGGAAGCGGGGCTAGCACAGATACGCAGTATTTT. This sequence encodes CSARVGSGASTDTQYF.

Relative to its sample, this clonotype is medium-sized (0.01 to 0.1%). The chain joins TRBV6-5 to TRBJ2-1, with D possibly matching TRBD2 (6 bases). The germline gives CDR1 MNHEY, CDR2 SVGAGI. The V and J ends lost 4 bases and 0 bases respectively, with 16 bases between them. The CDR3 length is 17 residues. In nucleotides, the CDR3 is TGTGCCAGCAGTTGGGGTGGCGACGGGAGCTCCTACAATGAGCAGTTCTTC. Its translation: CASSWGGDGSSYNEQFF.

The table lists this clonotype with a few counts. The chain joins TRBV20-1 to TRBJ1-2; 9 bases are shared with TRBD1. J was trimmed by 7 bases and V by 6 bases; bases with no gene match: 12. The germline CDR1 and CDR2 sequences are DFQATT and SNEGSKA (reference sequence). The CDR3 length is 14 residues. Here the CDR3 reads CSAPGQGVLSGYTF. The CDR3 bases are TGCAGTGCCCCGGGACAGGGCGTTCTCTCTGGCTACACCTTC.

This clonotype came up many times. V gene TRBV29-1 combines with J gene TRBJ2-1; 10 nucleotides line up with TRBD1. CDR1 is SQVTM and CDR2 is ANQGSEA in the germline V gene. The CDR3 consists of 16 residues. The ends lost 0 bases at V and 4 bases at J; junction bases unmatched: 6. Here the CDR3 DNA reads TGCAGCGTTGAAGAGTGGGGGGGACAGGGGTACAATGAGCAGTTCTTC. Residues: CSVEEWGGQGYNEQFF.

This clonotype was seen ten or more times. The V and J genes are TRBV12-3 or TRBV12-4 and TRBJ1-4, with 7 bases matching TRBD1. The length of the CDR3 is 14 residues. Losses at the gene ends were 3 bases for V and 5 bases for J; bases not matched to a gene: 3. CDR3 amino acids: CASSFRGANEKLFF. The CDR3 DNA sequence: TGTGCCAGCAGTTTCAGGGGGGCGAATGAAAAACTGTTTTTT.

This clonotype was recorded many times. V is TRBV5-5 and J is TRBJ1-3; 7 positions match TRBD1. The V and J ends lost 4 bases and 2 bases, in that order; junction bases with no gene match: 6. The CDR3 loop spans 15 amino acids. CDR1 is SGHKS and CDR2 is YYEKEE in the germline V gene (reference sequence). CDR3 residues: CASSMTDRAGNTIYF. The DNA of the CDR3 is TGTGCCAGCAGCATGACCGACAGGGCTGGAAACACCATATATTTT.

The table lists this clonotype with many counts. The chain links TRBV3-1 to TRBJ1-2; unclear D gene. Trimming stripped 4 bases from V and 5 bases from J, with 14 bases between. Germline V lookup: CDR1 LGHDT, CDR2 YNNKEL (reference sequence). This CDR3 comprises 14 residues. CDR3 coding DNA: TGTGCCAGCAGCCGCTACCCAGTAGGGTATGGCTACACCTTC. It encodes CASSRYPVGYGYTF. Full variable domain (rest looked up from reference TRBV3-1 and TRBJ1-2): DTAVSQTPKYLVTQMGNDKSIKCEQNLGHDTMYWYKQDSKKFLKIMFSYNNKELIINETVPNRFSPKSPDKAHLNLHINSLELGDSAVYFCASSRYPVGYGYTFGSGTRLTVV.

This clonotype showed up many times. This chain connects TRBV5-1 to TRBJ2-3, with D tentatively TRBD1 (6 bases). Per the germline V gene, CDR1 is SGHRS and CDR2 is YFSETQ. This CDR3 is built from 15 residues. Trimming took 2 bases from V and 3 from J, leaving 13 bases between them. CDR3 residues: CASSFTGPRTDTQYF. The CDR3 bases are TGCGCCAGCAGCTTTACAGGGCCTAGAACAGATACGCAGTATTTT.

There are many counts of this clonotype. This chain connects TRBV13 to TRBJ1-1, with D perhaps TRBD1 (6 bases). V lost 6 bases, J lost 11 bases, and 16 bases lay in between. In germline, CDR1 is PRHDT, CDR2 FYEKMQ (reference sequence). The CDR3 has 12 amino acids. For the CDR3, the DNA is TGTGCCAGCAGTCAATCCGGGACACGGGCTTTCTTT. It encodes CASSQSGTRAFF.

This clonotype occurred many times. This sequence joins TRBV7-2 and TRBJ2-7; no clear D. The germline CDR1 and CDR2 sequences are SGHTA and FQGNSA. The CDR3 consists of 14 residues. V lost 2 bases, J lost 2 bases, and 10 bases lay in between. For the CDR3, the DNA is TGTGCCAGCAGCTTAATTAAGGGAACCTACGAGCAGTACTTC. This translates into CASSLIKGTYEQYF.

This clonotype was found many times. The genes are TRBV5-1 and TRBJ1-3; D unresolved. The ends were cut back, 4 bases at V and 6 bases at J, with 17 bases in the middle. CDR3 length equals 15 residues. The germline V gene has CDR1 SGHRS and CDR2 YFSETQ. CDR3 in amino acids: CASSPGPSGENTIYF. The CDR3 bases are TGCGCCAGCAGCCCGGGTCCCTCCGGAGAAAACACCATATATTTT. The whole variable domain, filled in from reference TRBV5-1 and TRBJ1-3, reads KAGVTQTPRYLIKTRGQQVTLSCSPISGHRSVSWYQQTPGQGLQFLFEYFSETQRNKGNFPGRFSGRQFSNSRSEMNVSTLELGDSALYLCASSPGPSGENTIYFGEGSWLTVV.

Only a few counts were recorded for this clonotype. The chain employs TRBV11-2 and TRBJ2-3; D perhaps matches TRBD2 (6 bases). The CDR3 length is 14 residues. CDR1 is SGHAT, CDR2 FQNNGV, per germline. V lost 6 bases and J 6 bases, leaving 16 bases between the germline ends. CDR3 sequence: CASSRGGLQDTQYF. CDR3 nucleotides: TGTGCCAGCAGTAGAGGAGGGCTCCAGGATACGCAGTATTTT. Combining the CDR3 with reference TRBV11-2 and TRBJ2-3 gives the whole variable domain EAGVAQSPRYKIIEKRQSVAFWCNPISGHATLYWYQQILGQGPKLLIQFQNNGVVDDSQLPKDRFSAERLKGVDSTLKIQPAKLEDSAVYLCASSRGGLQDTQYFGPGTRLTVL.

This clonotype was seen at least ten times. The CDR3 DNA follows: TGCAGTGCTGGCACGGAGGATCAGCCCCAGCATTTT. Protein: CSAGTEDQPQHF. The rearrangement links TRBV20-1 to TRBJ1-5; D ambiguous. The germline gives CDR1 DFQATT, CDR2 SNEGSKA (reference sequence). Trimming removed 5 bases at V and 5 bases at J, with 10 bases between. CDR3 size: 12 residues.

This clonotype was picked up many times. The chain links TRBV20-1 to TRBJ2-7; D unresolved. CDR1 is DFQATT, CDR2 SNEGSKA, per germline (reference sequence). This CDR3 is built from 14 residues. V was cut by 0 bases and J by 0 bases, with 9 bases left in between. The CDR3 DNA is TGCAGTGCTAGAGAGGTCTCTAGCTCCTACGAGCAGTACTTC. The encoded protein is CSAREVSSSYEQYF.